This T cell receptor beta chain was documented in a study of T cells expressing NK-cell markers (TCRdb year 2020). Study-level background: In sorted CD3+CD56+NKG2C+, CD3+CD56+NKG2C- and CD3+CD56-NKG2C+ T-cell subsets from 7 or 8 donors, TCR beta-chain repertoires were profiled. Of the eight sequenced donors, seven were found to be HCMV-seropositive and one was found to be HCMV-seronegative. The eight sequenced donors were randomly selected healthy volunteers, three men and five women. Libraries were sequenced as 2 x 150 bp reads on Illumina HiSeq 2000/2500, MiSeq or NextSeq.

To note about this clonotype: The clone's antigen remains unknown.

HCMV serostatus was determined by detecting HCMV-specific IgG in serum with a commercial ELISA kit. Peripheral blood mononuclear cells were isolated from blood by Ficoll density gradient centrifugation. What the study reported, not specific to this receptor: It remained unclear whether the expanded NKG2C-expressing T cell clones were specific for HCMV antigens. Those dominant clonotypes were again the most abundant among CD3+CD56-NKG2C+ cells in a few donors, at roughly 25-60.1%. In six donors, the dominant CD3+CD56+NKG2C+ clonotypes were among the top 10 CD8+ clonotypes and accounted for 1.0-7.0% of CD8+ T cells.

The instrument given in TCRdb is Illumina HiSeq 2000. The TCR beta cDNA libraries were made using 5'RACE template switching, a step that added both a universal primer site and unique molecular identifiers. Priming for cDNA synthesis came from the TCR beta constant segment, and two successive PCR amplification steps followed. As for the authors' bioinformatics: MIGEC was used to demultiplex reads and group the reads by UMI, and MiTCR was used to assemble and quantify clonotypes. To exclude erroneous sequences, any TCR cDNA sequence not supported by at least two reads was discarded. The tcR package was used for downstream repertoire analysis, and clonotypes were matched between fractions using CDR3 nucleotide sequence together with V segment. VDJmatch was used to annotate antigen specificity against VDJdb, with one amino acid substitution allowed in CDR3. After TCRdb reprocessed the reads, each CDR3 protein sequence was kept as one row, without DNA. The V and J calls, along with clone size, are taken from TCRdb and not from the paper's own processing. The table for this sample shows 130,000 to 150,000 distinct CDR3 sequences. The ten largest clones take up 9.5% to 15% of the sample.

This TCR was recovered from a man younger than 35 in good health. Donor details come from another sample of the same person, matched by shared clones. Sequenced sample: blood T cells: a sorted CD56 or NKG2C T cell subset, CD4+ or CD8+ T cells, or bulk PBMC T cells (not recorded which).

The CDR3 is CASSQGATGGPTDTQYF. This sequence uses TRBV4-2 and TRBJ2-3; TCRdb lists TRBD2, though no DNA is available to test this call. Sequences LGHNA (CDR1) and YNFKEQ (CDR2) are obtained from the germline V gene. The CDR3, cysteine through phenylalanine, is 17 amino acids long. DNA for this receptor is not on file.